A selection of T cell receptor beta chains follows, all from one sample in a study of blood T cells in healthy people across ages. In TCRdb, the 5' RACE reads were re-called with MiXCR into one record per CDR3 protein. The sample has roughly 1,800,000 distinct CDR3 sequences, around half seen once. Sample: blood. These TCRs come from a middle-aged woman in good health. The CDR3 runs from the conserved cysteine through the conserved F or W. D genes are given only for firm matches. Size values are once, few and many counts, or a class for expanded clones, and some rows have none.

clone_size	v_call	j_call	d_call	cdr3_aa	cdr3_nt
NA	TRBV29-1	TRBJ2-5	TRBD1	CSVPRTGTKETQYF	TGCAGCGTTCCCCGGACAGGGACGAAAGAGACCCAGTACTTC
NA	TRBV2	TRBJ2-3	NA	CASSPVPGTSTDTQYF	TGTGCCAGCAGTCCAGTTCCCGGGACTAGCACAGATACGCAGTATTTT
many	TRBV28	TRBJ1-5	NA	CASSLSRGSYSNQPQHF	TGTGCCAGCAGTTTATCTCGGGGATCCTATAGCAATCAGCCCCAGCATTTT
NA	TRBV6-2/TRBV6-3	TRBJ2-1	NA	CASSYSIEQFF	TGTGCCAGCAGTTACTCGATTGAGCAGTTCTTC
NA	TRBV5-1	TRBJ1-2	TRBD1	CASSGGQGLFSGYTF	TGCGCCAGCAGCGGCGGACAGGGCCTCTTTTCTGGCTACACCTTC
few	TRBV14	TRBJ2-1	TRBD1	CASSDAGGMGNEQFF	TGTGCCAGCAGCGACGCAGGGGGTATGGGCAATGAGCAGTTCTTC
NA	TRBV20-1	TRBJ1-2	NA	CGATKTNRVGSYTF	TGCGGCGCAACAAAGACGAACAGGGTTGGCTCCTACACCTTC
few	TRBV29-1	TRBJ1-2	NA	CSVSEAQGRYTF	TGCAGCGTTTCAGAAGCACAGGGTCGCTACACCTTC
NA	TRBV12-3/TRBV12-4	TRBJ1-4	TRBD1	CASSLASGTVEKLFF	TGTGCCAGCAGTTTAGCTTCCGGGACAGTCGAAAAACTGTTTTTT
many	TRBV7-9	TRBJ2-3	TRBD2	CASSLGGGALRSDTQYF	TGTGCCAGCAGCTTAGGCGGGGGGGCTCTCCGATCAGATACGCAGTATTTT
few	TRBV28	TRBJ1-2	NA	CASSARGREAYGYTF	TGTGCCAGCAGTGCCCGGGGCAGGGAGGCCTATGGCTACACCTTC
once	TRBV27	TRBJ2-7	NA	CASRADGYYNEQYF	TGTGCCAGCAGAGCGGACGGTTACTACAATGAGCAGTACTTC
NA	TRBV20-1	TRBJ1-6	NA	CSARVTAASNSPLHF	TGCAGTGCTAGAGTAACAGCAGCCAGTAATTCACCCCTCCACTTT